One sample yielded the 5 T cell receptor beta chains listed below, sequenced in a study of beta chain features in type 1 diabetes. Since all of the isolated RNA was reverse transcribed, expressed TCRB transcripts were what got sequenced. TCRdb's copy holds only in-frame clones and misses some; the assay was immunoSEQ multiplex PCR. The sample consists of some 150,000 clones, nearly 50% of them appearing once. Sequencing used Tregs from blood. The receptor source for this set is a man aged 18 to 29 in good health.

The chain couples TRBV15 to TRBJ2-1, with TRBD1 matching 7 bases. The CDR3 is 16 residues long. The V gene end was trimmed by 0 bases and the J gene end by 2 bases; junction bases not matched to a gene: 4. Germline lookup yields CDR1 LNHNV and CDR2 YYDKDF (reference sequence). DNA of the CDR3: TGTGCCACCAGCAGAGATCTCAGGGGGACCTACAATGAGCAGTTCTTC. It codes for CATSRDLRGTYNEQFF.

V is TRBV6-5 and J is TRBJ1-2; unclear D gene. Germline CDR1 MNHEY, CDR2 SVGAGI. V was shortened by 5 bases and J by 8 bases, with 15 bases between the two germline ends. CDR3 length: 13 residues. CDR3 in DNA: TGTGCCAGCAGTGGGCGGAGGGTAGGGGGCTACACCTTC. Its protein product is CASSGRRVGGYTF.

This clone was counted between two and nine times. V gene TRBV4-3 combines with J gene TRBJ2-1; tentatively, D is TRBD1 (7 bases). CDR1 LGHNA and CDR2 YSLEER come from the germline V gene. Trimming left V 4 bases short and J 4 bases short, with 14 bases between. The CDR3 has 15 amino acids. The CDR3 DNA is TGCGCCAGCAGCCGCGGGACAGAGGCTTACAATGAGCAGTTCTTC. Translated: CASSRGTEAYNEQFF.

The chain combines TRBV11-2 with TRBJ2-3, with D uncertain. Between the trimmed V and J ends, which lost 2 bases and 7 bases, there was a span of 10 bases. This CDR3 is 13 amino acids long. CDR1 is SGHAT, CDR2 FQNNGV, per germline. The CDR3 region is CASSLSQEYTQYF. CDR3 DNA sequence: TGTGCCAGCAGCTTATCCCAGGAATATACGCAGTATTTT.

This clone was found a few times. V usage is TRBV6-5 and J usage is TRBJ2-1; TRBD2 matches at 8 bases. V lost 10 bases to trimming and J lost 10 bases; unmatched junction nucleotides: 9. CDR1 and CDR2 from the germline V gene are MNHEY and SVGAGI. The CDR3 loop spans 12 amino acids. The CDR3 DNA reads as TGTGCCATCGGGACTAGTATCAGGGAGCAGTTCTTC. This encodes CAIGTSIREQFF.